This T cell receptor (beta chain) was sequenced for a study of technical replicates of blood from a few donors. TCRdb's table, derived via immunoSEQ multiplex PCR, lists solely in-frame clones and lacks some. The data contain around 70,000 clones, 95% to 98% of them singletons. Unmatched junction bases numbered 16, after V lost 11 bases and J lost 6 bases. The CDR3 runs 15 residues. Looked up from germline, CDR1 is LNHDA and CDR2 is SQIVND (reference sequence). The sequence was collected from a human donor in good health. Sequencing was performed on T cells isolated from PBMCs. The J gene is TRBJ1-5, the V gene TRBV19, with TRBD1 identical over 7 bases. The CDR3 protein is CAGGSTGLDGQPQHF. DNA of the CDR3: TGTGCCGGGGGATCGACAGGGTTGGACGGTCAGCCCCAGCATTTT.